Sequencing of this TCR beta chain was carried out in a study of T-cell memory formation after mild COVID-19. TCRdb reprocessed the 5' RACE reads via MiXCR and lists one record per CDR3 protein. The data show around 430,000 distinct CDR3 sequences, approximately 15% seen once. Germline V lookup: CDR1 SGDLS, CDR2 YYNGEE. The CDR3 consists of 15 residues. Trimming left V 4 bases short and J 7 bases short, with 15 bases between. This receptor was identified in a man younger than 35 who had mild COVID-19 (a few samples of this study predate the infection). Cell type and time point are not known. V and J are TRBV9 and TRBJ1-6, with D hard to call. The specimen sequenced was PBMCs or a T cell subset sorted from them (not recorded which). The CDR3 DNA is TGTGCCAGCAGCACTACCGACGGAACCAATTCACCCCTCCACTTT. Translating gives CASSTTDGTNSPLHF. The full variable domain, rest sourced from reference TRBV9 and TRBJ1-6, is DSGVTQTPKHLITATGQRVTLRCSPRSGDLSVYWYQQSLDQGLQFLIQYYNGEERAKGNILERFSAQQFPDLHSELNLSSLELGDSALYFCASSTTDGTNSPLHFGNGTRLTVT.